Relative to its sample, the clone carrying this TCR beta chain is medium-sized. The entry originates in a study of spatial heterogeneity in lung cancer. Unmatched junction bases numbered 7, after V lost 8 bases and J lost 4 bases. This CDR3 contains 12 residues. Germline CDR1 reads DFQATT; CDR2 reads SNEGSKA (reference sequence). Time point here: sample taken at primary tumor resection. In the library, each TCR cDNA molecule bore its own unique molecular identifier. TCRdb independently ran MiXCR on the 5' RACE reads; one entry per CDR3 protein. The sample has approximately 25,000 distinct CDR3 sequences, 7% seen once; the top ten hold roughly an eighth.

The chain employs TRBV20-1 and TRBJ1-2, with TRBD1 identical over 7 bases. This sequence was found in a male donor with early-stage non-small cell lung cancer. The sample here was PBMCs, taken at surgery. The CDR3 DNA follows: TGCAGTACCCCCGACAGGGCCTATGGCTACACCTTC. Translating it yields CSTPDRAYGYTF.